The 19 T cell receptor beta chains reported below all come from one sample, sequenced in a study of blood T cell repertoires in COVID-19. TCRdb's table, derived via immunoSEQ multiplex PCR, lists solely in-frame clones and lacks some. This table holds 300,000 to 450,000 clones, roughly nine tenths found once. Sequences were obtained from peripheral blood. These receptors came from a woman aged 55-75 years with COVID-19, enrolled during active disease.

The rearrangement joins TRBV9 to TRBJ2-2; TRBD2 matches 7 bases. CDR3 length: 15 residues. J was trimmed by 0 bases and V by 4 bases; bases with no gene match: 3. Germline V gene sequence: CDR1 SGDLS, CDR2 YYNGEE. The DNA of the CDR3 is TGTGCCAGCAGCCTAGGACTAGCGAACACCGGGGAGCTGTTTTTT. Translated, it gives CASSLGLANTGELFF.

The chain uses TRBV6-5 and TRBJ1-1, with D possibly TRBD1 on 6 matching bases. V lost 6 bases and J 0 bases, leaving 14 bases between the germline ends. The CDR3 has 15 residues. Germline CDR1 reads MNHEY; CDR2 reads SVGAGI. In DNA, the CDR3 is TGTGCCAGCAGACTTCGCCAGGGGTTGAACACTGAAGCTTTCTTT. Amino acid sequence: CASRLRQGLNTEAFF.

A few counts support this clone. This chain links TRBV10-3 with TRBJ2-1; TRBD2 aligns across 8 bases. CDR1 ENHRY and CDR2 SYGVKD come from the germline V gene. CDR3 length equals 17 residues. V was clipped by 0 bases and J by 8 bases; unmatched bases: 12. CDR3 sequence: CAISESMTGGGTDEQFF. The CDR3 nucleotides read TGTGCCATCAGTGAGTCGATGACGGGAGGGGGGACCGATGAGCAGTTCTTC.

J is TRBJ2-1 and V is TRBV6-5; 9 bases align to TRBD2. Per germline, CDR1 MNHEY and CDR2 SVGAGI. Trimming cost V 6 bases and J 10 bases; bases outside gene matches: 13. This CDR3 region has 15 residues. The CDR3 DNA sequence: TGTGCCAGCAGAATAGCGGGGGTCTCCTCCGGGGAGCAGTTCTTC. Its protein product is CASRIAGVSSGEQFF.

The J gene is TRBJ2-3, the V gene TRBV7-9; 9 nucleotides agree with TRBD1. This CDR3 has 14 residues. Looked up from germline, CDR1 is SEHNR and CDR2 is FQNEAQ (reference sequence). V lost 7 bases and J lost 4; bases outside the gene matches: 6. The CDR3 bases are TGTGCCAGCACCGGGACAGGGTTCGCAGATACGCAGTATTTT. Its translation is CASTGTGFADTQYF.

This clone has just a few counts. The gene calls are TRBV2 and TRBJ1-2, with 7 bases that match TRBD1. The CDR3 is made up of 13 amino acids. Germline CDR1 and CDR2: SNHLY and FYNNEI. V dropped 6 bases and J dropped 0; count of bases not matched to a gene: 1. The DNA of the CDR3 is TGTGCCAGCAGCAGGGGGACTAACTATGGCTACACCTTC. This encodes CASSRGTNYGYTF.

The chain uses TRBV5-1 and TRBJ1-3, with D maybe TRBD1 (6 bases). Germline CDR1 reads SGHRS; CDR2 reads YFSETQ. The CDR3 has 16 amino acids. Trimming cost V 4 bases and J 0 bases, with 14 bases left between them. The CDR3 is CASSVQDSSSGNTIYF. As DNA, the CDR3 is TGCGCCAGCAGCGTACAGGACAGTAGCTCTGGAAACACCATATATTTT.

The rearrangement joins TRBV29-1 to TRBJ1-2, with TRBD1 as a possible D gene (5 bases). Germline CDR1 is SQVTM and CDR2 is ANQGSEA. The CDR3 is 15 amino acids. Trimming left V 4 bases short and J 3 bases short, with 18 bases between. The CDR3 coding sequence is TGCAGCGTTGTACGGCTCGCAGGGTCCTACTATGGCTACACCTTC. This translates into CSVVRLAGSYYGYTF.

The V and J genes are TRBV7-9 and TRBJ1-2, with 8 bases fitting TRBD1. Germline trimming cut 5 bases from V and 4 bases from J; bases unmatched to any gene: 12. CDR3 length: 16 residues. Looked up from germline, CDR1 is SEHNR and CDR2 is FQNEAQ (reference sequence). CDR3 protein: CASSPGVGQVIYGYTF. The DNA of the CDR3 is TGTGCCAGCAGCCCAGGGGTGGGACAGGTTATCTATGGCTACACCTTC.

This sequence joins TRBV5-4 and TRBJ1-2; 8 positions match TRBD1. CDR1 SGHNT and CDR2 YYREEE come from the germline V gene (reference sequence). This CDR3 is built from 15 residues. V lost 4 bases, J lost 3 bases, and 8 bases stayed unmatched. The CDR3 reads CASSPTPGGDYGYTF. For the CDR3, the DNA is TGTGCCAGCAGCCCGACGCCAGGGGGCGACTATGGCTACACCTTC.

In this sample, this clone turned up a few times. DNA of the CDR3: TGCGCCAGCAGCTTGGAAGGGGTTAATGAAAAACTGTTTTTT. Translating it yields CASSLEGVNEKLFF. This rearrangement joins TRBV5-1 to TRBJ1-4, with D possibly TRBD1 on 5 matching bases. The CDR3 loop spans 14 amino acids. Germline assignment: CDR1 SGHRS and CDR2 YFSETQ. V was trimmed by 0 bases and J by 4 bases, leaving 7 bases between them. The complete variable domain, with remaining parts taken from reference TRBV5-1 and TRBJ1-4, reads KAGVTQTPRYLIKTRGQQVTLSCSPISGHRSVSWYQQTPGQGLQFLFEYFSETQRNKGNFPGRFSGRQFSNSRSEMNVSTLELGDSALYLCASSLEGVNEKLFFGSGTQLSVL.

V is TRBV15 and J is TRBJ1-1, with D possibly being TRBD1 (6 bases). The CDR3 totals 15 residues. Germline V gene lookup returns CDR1 LNHNV and CDR2 YYDKDF (reference sequence). V was clipped by 3 bases and J by 4 bases, with 15 bases between them. The CDR3 spells CATSRVTGLGTEAFF. The CDR3 nucleotides read TGTGCCACCAGCAGGGTGACAGGCCTTGGCACTGAAGCTTTCTTT.

This rearrangement joins TRBV6-4 to TRBJ1-2; TRBD1 is a possible D gene (5 bases). Per the germline V gene, CDR1 is MRHNA and CDR2 is SNTAGT. This CDR3 is built from 14 residues. Trimming cost V 5 bases and J 8 bases, with 18 bases left between them. The CDR3: CASSIPGPTGGYTF. CDR3 DNA sequence: TGTGCCAGCAGTATCCCAGGGCCCACAGGAGGCTACACCTTC.

The rearrangement links TRBV6-6 to TRBJ1-1; no firm D call. CDR1 and CDR2 (germline): MNHNY, SVGAGI (reference sequence). The CDR3 contains 13 residues. V was cut by 8 bases and J by 0 bases, with 10 bases left in between. The CDR3 DNA follows: TGTGCCAGCGCGGTGAGCCTGAACACTGAAGCTTTCTTT. Its protein is CASAVSLNTEAFF.

This clone was detected only a few times. V is TRBV11-3 and J is TRBJ1-1; D may be TRBD1 (6 bases). The V gene's germline CDR1 is SGHNT and CDR2 YENEEA. The CDR3 is made up of 13 amino acids. Trimming removed 6 bases at V and 5 bases at J, with 13 bases between. This CDR3 is CASSQTGLTEAFF. DNA for the CDR3: TGTGCCAGCAGTCAGACAGGTTTGACTGAAGCTTTCTTT. Using reference TRBV11-3 and TRBJ1-1 for the parts outside the CDR3, the full variable domain is EAGVVQSPRYKIIEKKQPVAFWCNPISGHNTLYWYLQNLGQGPELLIRYENEEAVDDSQLPKDRFSAERLKGVDSTLKIQPAELGDSAVYLCASSQTGLTEAFFGQGTRLTVV.

The chain couples TRBV5-1 to TRBJ1-1; D is unclear. Germline lookup yields CDR1 SGHRS and CDR2 YFSETQ. Deletions cut 4 bases from V and 7 bases from J, with 14 bases between. This CDR3 comprises 13 residues. The CDR3 sequence: CASSLGEVGEAFF. CDR3 DNA sequence: TGCGCCAGCAGCCTCGGGGAGGTGGGTGAAGCTTTCTTT.

V is TRBV27 and J is TRBJ2-3, with TRBD1 matching 8 bases. Germline CDR1 MNHEY, CDR2 SMNVEV (reference sequence). The length of the CDR3 is 16 residues. V trimming: 5 bases; J trimming: 1 base; junction bases outside the gene matches: 8. The CDR3 DNA is TGTGCCAGCAGTGCCGGGACAGGCTATCGCACAGATACGCAGTATTTT. This codes for CASSAGTGYRTDTQYF.

The chain links TRBV6-6 to TRBJ2-7; 10 nucleotides line up with TRBD1. The V segment lost 2 bases and the J segment 1 base; nucleotides outside the gene matches: 2. The CDR3 extends over 15 amino acids. CDR1 MNHNY and CDR2 SVGAGI come from the germline V gene (reference sequence). The CDR3 loop reads CASSYRDRGSYEQYF. Written as DNA, the CDR3 is TGTGCCAGCAGTTACAGGGACAGGGGTTCCTACGAGCAGTACTTC.

This chain links TRBV7-2 with TRBJ2-2; 9 bases agree with TRBD2. Germline CDR1 reads SGHTA; CDR2 reads FQGNSA. The CDR3 is 19 amino acids. J gave up 2 bases and V 5 bases, and 15 bases lay outside the gene matches. The CDR3 region has the DNA TGTGCCAGCAGCCCCTCTCCAGGAGCGGGGGGCGGAAACACCGGGGAGCTGTTTTTT. This gives the protein CASSPSPGAGGGNTGELFF. Complete variable domain (other parts from reference TRBV7-2 and TRBJ2-2): GAGVSQSPSNKVTEKGKDVELRCDPISGHTALYWYRQSLGQGLEFLIYFQGNSAPDKSGLPSDRFSAERTGGSVSTLTIQRTQQEDSAVYLCASSPSPGAGGGNTGELFFGEGSRLTVL.